This T cell receptor (beta chain) was sequenced in a study of human T cells and chemical hapten exposure. Sample time point: patch test 3, about 24 weeks after DPC sensitization. Treatment meaning: therapeutic diphenylcyclopropenone sensitization with weekly scalp DPC. Overall study results and limits: It should be noted that donors had alopecia, so their immune response may differ from healthy people's. Controls formed significantly fewer large CDR3 similarity clusters than expanded TCRs did.

Via MiXCR, TCRdb re-called the RACE reads, giving one row per CDR3 protein. The repertoire holds some 71,000 distinct CDR3 sequences, with around 10% as singletons. Points on this clonotype: The antigen is unknown.

V shed 3 bases and J shed 6 bases, with 9 bases lying between them. The CDR3 contains 12 residues. Per the germline V gene, CDR1 is SQVTM and CDR2 is ANQGSEA. This chain links TRBV29-1 with TRBJ2-1; D might be TRBD1 (5 bases). This TCR came from a woman aged 50 to 65 with alopecia areata. Some clones in this sample may be carry-over from other donors' samples. The sequencing used whole blood, collected in connection with sensitization to the hapten diphenylcyclopropenone (DPC). The CDR3 loop is CSVEGPGNEQFF. The CDR3 region has the DNA TGCAGCGTTGAGGGGCCCGGCAATGAGCAGTTCTTC.